This TCR beta chain was captured in a study of Graves' ophthalmopathy and Graves' hyperthyroidism. The CDR3 covers 14 residues. Germline V CDR1 and CDR2: SGHVS, FQNEAQ. With 4 bases removed from V and 7 bases from J, the gap between germline ends came to 16 bases. This clonotype was counted ten times or more. The sequenced template was RNA, covering the TCR beta CDR3 region. Amplification began with first-round RT-PCR using HTBI primers, then second-round multiplex PCR was performed. In TCRdb, the multiplex PCR reads were re-called with MiXCR into one record per CDR3 protein. This sample carries around 660,000 distinct CDR3 sequences, about two fifths of them seen once, and the ten largest clones take more than 3%.

The specimen was peripheral blood. The sequence derives from an adult man with Graves' ophthalmopathy. The genes are TRBV7-8 and TRBJ1-1; TRBD1 might be the D (5 bases). CDR3 DNA: TGTGCCAGCAGCTCTTGGGGGAGGCGCATTGAAGCTTTCTTT. This sequence encodes CASSSWGRRIEAFF. The variable domain in full, completed from reference TRBV7-8 and TRBJ1-1, reads GAGVSQSPRYKVAKRGQDVALRCDPISGHVSLFWYQQALGQGPEFLTYFQNEAQLDKSGLPSDRFFAERPEGSVSTLKIQRTQQEDSAVYLCASSSWGRRIEAFFGQGTRLTVV.